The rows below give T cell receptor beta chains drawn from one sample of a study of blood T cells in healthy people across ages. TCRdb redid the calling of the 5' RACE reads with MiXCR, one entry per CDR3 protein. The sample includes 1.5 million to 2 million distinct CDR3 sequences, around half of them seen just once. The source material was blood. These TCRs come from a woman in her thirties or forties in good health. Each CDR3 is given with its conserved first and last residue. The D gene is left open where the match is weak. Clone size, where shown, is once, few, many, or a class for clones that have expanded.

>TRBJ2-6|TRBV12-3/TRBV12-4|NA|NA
CASRLVAGANVPTF
TGTGCCAGCCGCCTCGTTGCGGGGGCCAACGTCCCGACTTTC
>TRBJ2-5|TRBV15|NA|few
CATSRVRGTQETQYF
TGTGCCACCAGCAGAGTGAGGGGAACCCAAGAGACCCAGTACTTC
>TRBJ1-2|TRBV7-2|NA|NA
CASSSVGEARYGYTF
TGTGCCAGCAGCTCAGTAGGTGAGGCCCGGTATGGCTACACCTTC
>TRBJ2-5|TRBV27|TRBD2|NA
CASSQTSGGPRTQETQYF
TGTGCCAGCAGCCAGACTAGCGGGGGGCCCCGAACCCAAGAGACCCAGTACTTC
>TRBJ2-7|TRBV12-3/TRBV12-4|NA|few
CASRRLAGGEQYF
TGTGCCAGCAGGAGACTAGCAGGGGGCGAGCAGTACTTC
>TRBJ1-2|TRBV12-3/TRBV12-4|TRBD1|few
CASTSFRGRDYGYTF
TGTGCCAGCACCTCGTTCAGGGGGCGGGACTATGGCTACACCTTC
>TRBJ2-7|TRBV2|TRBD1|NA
CASRNLQGADEQYF
TGTGCCAGCAGAAATTTACAGGGGGCGGACGAGCAGTACTTC
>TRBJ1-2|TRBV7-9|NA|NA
CASSPDRGGIPYGYTF
TGTGCCAGCAGCCCAGATCGGGGGGGCATCCCTTATGGCTACACCTTC
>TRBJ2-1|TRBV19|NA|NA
CASSADSFSYNEQFF
TGTGCCAGTAGTGCGGACTCATTCTCCTACAATGAGCAGTTCTTC
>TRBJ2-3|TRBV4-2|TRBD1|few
CASSQIRGIGGNTDTQYF
TGTGCCAGCAGCCAGATCCGGGGCATAGGGGGCAACACAGATACGCAGTATTTT
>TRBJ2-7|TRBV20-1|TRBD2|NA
CSASRLAGEQYF
TGCAGTGCTAGTCGCTTAGCGGGCGAGCAGTACTTC
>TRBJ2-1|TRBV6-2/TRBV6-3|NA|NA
CASTTRDSYNEQFF
TGTGCCAGCACCACGCGGGACAGCTACAATGAGCAGTTCTTC
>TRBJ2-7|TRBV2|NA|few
CASIEGSYEQYF
TGTGCCAGCATTGAGGGCTCCTACGAGCAGTACTTC
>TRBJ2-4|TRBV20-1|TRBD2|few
CSADHRTSGPKNIQYF
TGCAGTGCTGACCATAGGACTAGCGGGCCCAAAAACATTCAGTACTTC
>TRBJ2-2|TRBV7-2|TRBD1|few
CASRQGGNTGELFF
TGTGCCAGCCGACAGGGGGGAAACACCGGGGAGCTGTTTTTT
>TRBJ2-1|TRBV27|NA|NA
CASSRAVERYQFF
TGTGCCAGCAGTAGAGCCGTAGAGAGGTATCAGTTCTTC
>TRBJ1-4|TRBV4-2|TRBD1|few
CASSQKSPDRKLFF
TGTGCCAGCAGCCAGAAATCTCCGGACAGGAAACTGTTTTTT
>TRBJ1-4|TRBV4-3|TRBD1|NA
CASSQEVVQGAPTNEKLFF
TGCGCCAGCAGCCAAGAGGTGGTACAGGGGGCTCCAACTAATGAAAAACTGTTTTTT
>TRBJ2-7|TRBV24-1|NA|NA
CATSTFLGNEQYF
TGTGCCACCAGTACTTTTCTGGGCAATGAGCAGTACTTC
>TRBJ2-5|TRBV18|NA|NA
CASSPLQRDQETQYF
TGTGCCAGCTCACCCCTTCAGCGGGACCAAGAGACCCAGTACTTC
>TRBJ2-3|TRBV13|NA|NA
CASSPGENRVTDTQYF
TGTGCCAGCAGCCCGGGGGAGAACAGGGTGACAGATACGCAGTATTTT
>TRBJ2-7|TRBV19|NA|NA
CASSIWGQAPYEQYF
TGTGCCAGTAGTATTTGGGGACAAGCCCCCTACGAGCAGTACTTC
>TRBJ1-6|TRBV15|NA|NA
CATSSGGSHSPLHF
TGTGCCACCAGCTCTGGGGGTAGTCATTCACCCCTCCACTTT
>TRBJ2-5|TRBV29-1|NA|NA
CSTRFEAGSQETQYF
TGCAGCACGCGATTTGAGGCTGGGTCTCAAGAGACCCAGTACTTC
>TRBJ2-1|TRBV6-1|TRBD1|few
CASSELGRQGQGNEQFF
TGTGCCAGCAGTGAGTTAGGGAGACAGGGCCAGGGTAATGAGCAGTTCTTC
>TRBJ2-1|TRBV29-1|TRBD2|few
CSVPAGGLPNEQFF
TGCAGCGTTCCAGCGGGGGGGCTCCCCAATGAGCAGTTCTTC
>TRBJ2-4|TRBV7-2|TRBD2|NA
CASSLHGSGGSNIQYF
TGTGCCAGCAGCCTACATGGTAGCGGGGGTTCAAACATTCAGTACTTC
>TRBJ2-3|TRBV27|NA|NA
CASSSGELTDTQYF
TGTGCCAGCAGTTCCGGGGAACTCACAGATACGCAGTATTTT
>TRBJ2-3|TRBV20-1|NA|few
CSAPRITDTQYF
TGCAGTGCTCCCCGAATCACAGATACGCAGTATTTT
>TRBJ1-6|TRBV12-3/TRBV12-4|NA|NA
CASTFGGLGSPLHF
TGTGCCAGCACCTTCGGGGGGCTCGGTTCACCCCTCCACTTT
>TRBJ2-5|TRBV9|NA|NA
CASSVSQGSQETQYF
TGTGCCAGCAGCGTTTCCCAGGGGTCCCAAGAGACCCAGTACTTC
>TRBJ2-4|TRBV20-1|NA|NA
CSVEDPAVGIQYF
TGCAGTGTCGAGGACCCAGCTGTCGGCATTCAGTACTTC
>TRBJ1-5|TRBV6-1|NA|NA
CASRKGGNSNQPQHF
TGTGCCAGCAGAAAAGGGGGAAATAGCAATCAGCCCCAGCATTTT
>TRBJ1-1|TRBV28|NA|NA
CASSRPTASNTEAFF
TGTGCCAGCAGCCGCCCCACGGCCTCGAACACTGAAGCTTTCTTT
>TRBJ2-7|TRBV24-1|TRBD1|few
CATSGTGRYEQYF
TGTGCCACCAGCGGGACAGGGCGCTACGAGCAGTACTTC
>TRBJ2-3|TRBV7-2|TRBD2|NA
CAGGGAGGPDTQYF
TGTGCGGGCGGAGGAGCGGGGGGGCCAGATACGCAGTATTTT
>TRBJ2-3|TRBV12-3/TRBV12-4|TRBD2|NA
CASSSLGDTSGGADTQYF
TGTGCCAGCAGTTCTCTGGGGGATACTAGCGGGGGGGCTGATACGCAGTATTTT
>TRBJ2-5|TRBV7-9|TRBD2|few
CASSDTTGLPKETQYF
TGTGCCAGCAGCGATACAACGGGACTACCAAAAGAGACCCAGTACTTC
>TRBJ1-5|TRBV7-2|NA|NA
CASSPEDGYMDSNQPQHF
TGTGCCAGCAGCCCCGAAGACGGATATATGGATAGCAATCAGCCCCAGCATTTT
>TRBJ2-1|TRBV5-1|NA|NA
CASSLTSRQFF
TGCGCCAGCAGCTTGACTAGCCGGCAGTTCTTC
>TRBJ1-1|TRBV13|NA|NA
CASSLSRGGNTEAFF
TGTGCCAGCAGCTTAAGCAGGGGAGGGAACACTGAGGCTTTCTTT
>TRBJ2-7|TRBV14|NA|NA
CASSQSFYEQYF
TGTGCCAGCAGCCAATCTTTCTACGAGCAGTACTTC
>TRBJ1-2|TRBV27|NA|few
CASSLEGRGHPLYGYTF
TGTGCCAGCAGTTTGGAGGGCAGGGGACATCCCCTCTATGGCTACACCTTC
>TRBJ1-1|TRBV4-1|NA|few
CASKVGEQSSIEAFF
TGCGCCAGCAAGGTAGGGGAGCAGTCCTCTATTGAAGCTTTCTTT
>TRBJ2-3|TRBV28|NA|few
CASRDIWGAQYF
TGTGCCAGCAGGGATATTTGGGGGGCGCAGTATTTT
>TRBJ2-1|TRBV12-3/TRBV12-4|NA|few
CASSLVSGARDEQFF
TGTGCCAGCAGTTTAGTTAGTGGGGCTAGGGATGAGCAGTTCTTC
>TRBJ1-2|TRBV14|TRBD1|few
CASSHEPGQGLNGYTF
TGTGCCAGCAGCCACGAACCGGGACAGGGTTTGAATGGCTACACCTTC
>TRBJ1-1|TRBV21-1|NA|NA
CASSKGAPVTPRHMNTEAFF
TGTGCCAGCAGCAAAGGTGCCCCCGTTACCCCTAGGCATATGAACACTGAAGCTTTCTTT
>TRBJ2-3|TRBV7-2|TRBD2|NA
CASSLTPPTSGEVERGTQYF
TGTGCCAGCAGCTTAACCCCCCCGACTAGCGGGGAAGTGGAGCGAGGGACGCAGTATTTT